A selection of T cell receptor beta chains follows, all from one sample in a study of cytomegalovirus exposure and HLA in healthy donors. The method was immunoSEQ multiplex PCR; TCRdb's version includes in-frame clones alone and lacks a portion of them. Across tens of thousands of clones, the top ten clones capture roughly 12% of the sample. Sequencing was performed on PBMCs. Receptors were obtained from a man between 18 and 35 years old in good health and CMV-seropositive. CDR3s include the opening cysteine and the closing phenylalanine or tryptophan. D genes are given only for firm matches. Where a row states a size, it is once, few, many or the class of an expanded clone; other rows omit it.

D	V	size	length	J	CDR3	DNA
TRBD2	TRBV6-5	.	16	TRBJ2-5	CASSYTGLAGAREQYF	TGTGCCAGCAGTTACACTGGACTAGCGGGAGCTCGGGAGCAGTACTTC
.	TRBV19	.	14	TRBJ1-5	CASSIQGGGQPQHF	TGTGCCAGTAGTATTCAAGGGGGTGGTCAGCCCCAGCATTTT
TRBD2	TRBV19	.	17	TRBJ2-1	CASSIDSGLAGRYEQFF	TGTGCCAGTAGTATAGATTCAGGACTAGCGGGAAGGTATGAGCAGTTCTTC
TRBD1	TRBV6-1	.	15	TRBJ2-3	CASRGTGGLTDTQYF	TGTGCCAGCAGGGGGACAGGGGGGTTAACAGATACGCAGTATTTT
TRBD1	TRBV5-1	.	14	TRBJ1-4	CASSYRGANEKLFF	TGCGCCAGCAGCTACAGGGGGGCTAATGAAAAACTGTTTTTT
TRBD1	TRBV10-3	.	13	TRBJ2-7	CAIRRQGAYEQYF	TGTGCCATCAGGAGACAGGGGGCCTACGAGCAGTACTTC
TRBD2	TRBV2	.	14	TRBJ2-1	CASLGLAGDSEQFF	TGTGCCAGCCTCGGCCTAGCGGGAGACAGTGAGCAGTTCTTC
TRBD2	TRBV29-1	.	14	TRBJ2-5	CSVIRLAGQETQYF	TGCAGCGTCATCCGTCTAGCGGGGCAAGAGACCCAGTACTTC
TRBD1	TRBV27	.	13	TRBJ2-3	CASRDRGTDTQYF	TGTGCCAGCAGGGACAGGGGTACAGATACGCAGTATTTT
.	TRBV2	.	15	TRBJ1-1	CASNRDRRLNTEAFF	TGTGCCAGCAATAGAGACAGGAGACTGAACACTGAAGCTTTCTTT
.	TRBV28	.	12	TRBJ1-1	CASRLPLAEAFF	TGTGCCAGCAGGCTACCTTTAGCGGAAGCTTTCTTT
TRBD1	TRBV6-1	.	14	TRBJ1-2	CATQGGQGADGYTF	TGTGCCACCCAGGGGGGACAGGGGGCTGACGGCTACACCTTC
.	TRBV6-5	.	15	TRBJ1-3	CASKRSPGAGNTIYF	TGTGCCAGCAAAAGAAGCCCAGGGGCTGGAAACACCATATATTTT
.	TRBV6-5	.	14	TRBJ2-3	CASTTGGFPDTQYF	TGTGCCAGCACCACCGGCGGATTCCCAGATACGCAGTATTTT
TRBD2	TRBV28	.	16	TRBJ2-3	CASSLSAGDPPDTQYF	TGTGCCAGCAGTTTATCGGCGGGAGATCCCCCAGATACGCAGTATTTT
.	TRBV11-2	.	11	TRBJ2-1	CASSAGDEQFF	TGTGCCAGCAGCGCAGGGGATGAGCAGTTCTTC
TRBD2	TRBV5-1	.	16	TRBJ2-7	CASSLSLAGEGFEQYF	TGCGCCAGCAGCTTAAGTCTAGCGGGAGAGGGCTTTGAGCAGTACTTC
TRBD2	TRBV27	.	17	TRBJ2-3	CASSQFAGGRGTDTQYF	TGTGCCAGCAGTCAGTTTGCGGGAGGGCGGGGCACAGATACGCAGTATTTT
TRBD2	TRBV11-2	.	16	TRBJ2-1	CASSPTGVAGVSEQFF	TGTGCCAGCAGCCCTACCGGGGTAGCGGGAGTTAGTGAGCAGTTCTTC
.	TRBV6-1	.	13	TRBJ1-1	CASSPTDRSEAFF	TGTGCCAGCAGCCCTACGGACAGATCTGAAGCTTTCTTT
.	TRBV7-3	.	13	TRBJ2-7	CASSKQDSCEQYF	TGTGCCAGCTCGAAACAGGATTCCTGCGAGCAGTACTTC
.	TRBV7-7	.	13	TRBJ2-7	CASSQTRTGEQYF	TGTGCTAGCAGCCAGACGAGAACGGGCGAGCAGTACTTC
TRBD1	TRBV5-1	.	15	TRBJ2-7	CASSPDRGEGYEQYF	TGCGCCAGCAGCCCGGACAGGGGGGAAGGCTACGAGCAGTACTTC
TRBD1	TRBV2	.	16	TRBJ1-5	CASTWSGGPYYQPQHF	TGTGCCAGCACCTGGTCAGGGGGCCCCTATTATCAGCCCCAGCATTTT
TRBD1	TRBV5-4	.	14	TRBJ1-2	CASSSGTANYGYTF	TGTGCCAGCAGCTCGGGGACAGCTAACTATGGCTACACCTTC
TRBD2	TRBV5-4	.	16	TRBJ2-5	CASSSGTSGREETQYF	TGTGCCAGCAGCTCCGGCACTAGCGGGAGGGAGGAGACCCAGTACTTC
.	TRBV29-1	.	9	TRBJ1-2	CSADYGYTF	TGCAGCGCAGACTATGGCTACACCTTC
.	TRBV7-9	.	13	TRBJ2-4	CASSLAAGEGGYF	TGTGCCAGCAGCTTAGCGGCAGGGGAAGGAGGGTACTTC
TRBD1	TRBV5-1	.	15	TRBJ1-2	CASSPGTGGGYGYTF	TGCGCCAGCAGCCCGGGGACAGGGGGGGGCTATGGCTACACCTTC
TRBD1	TRBV14	medium-sized	13	TRBJ1-5	CAGRDRAGQPQHF	TGTGCCGGCAGGGACAGGGCGGGTCAGCCCCAGCATTTT
.	TRBV7-2	.	14	TRBJ1-3	CASSSFRERNTIYF	TGTGCCAGCAGCTCATTCCGGGAGAGAAACACCATATATTTT
TRBD1	TRBV15	.	14	TRBJ2-3	CATNRGRGTDTQYF	TGTGCCACGAACAGGGGAAGGGGTACAGATACGCAGTATTTT
TRBD2	TRBV7-9	.	16	TRBJ2-7	CASSLVGGRASYEQYF	TGTGCCAGCAGCCTGGTGGGAGGGAGGGCTTCCTACGAGCAGTACTTC
TRBD2	TRBV7-3	.	16	TRBJ2-2	CASSPGTSGWGGELFF	TGTGCCAGCAGCCCCGGGACTAGCGGGTGGGGCGGGGAGCTGTTTTTT
.	TRBV7-9	.	15	TRBJ2-1	CASSLPGLPDNEQFF	TGTGCCAGCAGCTTGCCGGGACTCCCTGACAATGAGCAGTTCTTC
TRBD2	TRBV19	.	15	TRBJ2-7	CASSGSGLAAYEQYF	TGTGCCAGTAGTGGTTCGGGACTAGCGGCCTACGAGCAGTACTTC
.	TRBV7-6	.	15	TRBJ2-1	CASSLGLGLKNEQFF	TGTGCCAGCAGCTTAGGGCTAGGTTTGAAGAATGAGCAGTTCTTC
TRBD2	TRBV5-1	.	20	TRBJ2-1	CASSLIFRLAGGSSYNEQFF	TGCGCCAGCAGCTTGATCTTTCGGCTAGCGGGAGGGAGCTCCTACAATGAGCAGTTCTTC
.	TRBV5-1	.	13	TRBJ2-7	CASSLGQRAEQYF	TGCGCCAGCAGCTTGGGACAGCGGGCCGAGCAGTACTTC
.	TRBV21-1	.	15	TRBJ1-5	CASSKKDRANQPQHF	TGTGCCAGCAGCAAAAAGGACAGGGCGAATCAGCCCCAGCATTTT
.	TRBV5-1	.	15	TRBJ2-1	CASSLGPGAADEQFF	TGCGCCAGCAGCTTGGGTCCGGGAGCTGCGGATGAGCAGTTCTTC
.	TRBV5-4	.	13	TRBJ2-1	CASSPPGPSAWLF	TGTGCCAGCAGCCCCCCCGGGCCTAGCGCGTGGCTCTTC
.	TRBV7-8	.	19	TRBJ1-3	CASSLESRGTLLSGNTIYF	TGTGCCAGCAGCTTAGAGTCTCGGGGGACGCTCCTCTCTGGAAACACCATATATTTT
.	TRBV7-3	.	17	TRBJ2-3	CASSFTTGNSKGGTQYF	TGTGCCAGCAGCTTCACTACCGGGAACTCAAAGGGCGGTACGCAGTATTTT
TRBD1	TRBV5-6	.	16	TRBJ1-4	CASSSRDRGQEEKLFF	TGTGCCAGCAGCTCCCGGGACAGGGGGCAAGAGGAAAAACTGTTTTTT
.	TRBV28	.	13	TRBJ1-4	CASKPATNEKLFF	TGTGCCAGCAAACCAGCAACTAATGAAAAACTGTTTTTT
.	TRBV10-1	.	12	TRBJ2-2	CASSDRAGELFF	TGCGCCAGCAGTGATCGGGCCGGGGAGCTGTTTTTT
.	TRBV6-6	.	15	TRBJ2-7	CASSYGLVISYEQYF	TGTGCCAGCAGTTACGGCCTAGTGATCTCCTACGAGCAGTACTTC